The source of this T cell receptor beta chain is a study of post-analysis software for immune sequencing data. Notes on the study in general: In patients, roughly 5 TRBV segments were more frequent than in controls, with TRBV5-6, TRBV5-1 and TRBV20-1 among them. There was significantly lower normalized Chao1 diversity in multiple sclerosis patients than in controls.

Worth noting for this clonotype: What it binds is unknown.

Deletions cut 5 bases from V and 5 bases from J, with 9 bases between. Germline V gene lookup returns CDR1 SQVTM and CDR2 ANQGSEA. This CDR3 region has 11 residues. Unique molecular identifiers tagged the TCR beta cDNA libraries. TCRdb ran MiXCR on the PCR reads and lists one entry per CDR3 protein. The table has roughly 650,000 distinct CDR3 sequences, 59% seen once. The source material was blood. The TCR sequence derives from a girl between 2 and 10 years old with multiple sclerosis. This chain joins TRBV29-1 and TRBJ2-5; TRBD2 might be the D (5 bases). CDR3 protein: CSVTRGETQYF. CDR3 coding DNA: TGCAGCGTTACCCGAGGGGAGACCCAGTACTTC. The whole variable domain, filled in from reference TRBV29-1 and TRBJ2-5, reads SAVISQKPSRDICQRGTSLTIQCQVDSQVTMMFWYRQQPGQSLTLIATANQGSEATYESGFVIDKFPISRPNLTFSTLTVSNMSPEDSSIYLCSVTRGETQYFGPGTRLLVL.